A selection of T cell receptor beta chains follows, all from one sample in a study of PD-L1 blockade in urothelial cancer. Data came from immunoSEQ multiplex PCR; TCRdb stores just in-frame clones and leaves some out. The table lists around 45,000 clones, around 84% of them singletons. The source material was PBMCs, sampled around atezolizumab (anti-PD-L1) treatment. The receptors were sampled from a man between 60 and 75 years old with urothelial cancer. CDR3s include the opening cysteine and the closing phenylalanine or tryptophan. The D gene is left open where the match is weak. Clone size is not always given. Where it is, it says once, few, many or a class for expanded clones.

v_gene: TRBV5-5; j_gene: TRBJ2-1; d_gene: TRBD2; abundance: .; CDR3aa: CASRGLAGTNEQFF; CDR3nt: TGTGCCAGTCGGGGACTAGCGGGGACCAATGAGCAGTTCTTC
v_gene: TRBV9; j_gene: TRBJ2-2; d_gene: TRBD1; abundance: few; CDR3aa: CASSGQGNTGELFF; CDR3nt: TGTGCCAGCAGCGGACAGGGGAACACCGGGGAGCTGTTTTTT
v_gene: TRBV28; j_gene: TRBJ1-2; d_gene: .; abundance: .; CDR3aa: CASSGQVINYGYTF; CDR3nt: TGTGCCAGCAGTGGCCAGGTAATCAACTATGGCTACACCTTC
v_gene: TRBV2; j_gene: TRBJ2-2; d_gene: .; abundance: .; CDR3aa: CASSGTGNTGELFF; CDR3nt: TGTGCCAGCTCGGGTACAGGGAACACCGGGGAGCTGTTTTTT
v_gene: TRBV7-6; j_gene: TRBJ2-7; d_gene: TRBD2; abundance: .; CDR3aa: CASSLARGSGSGEQYF; CDR3nt: TGTGCCAGCAGCTTAGCGAGGGGGAGCGGGAGTGGCGAGCAGTACTTC
v_gene: TRBV6-1; j_gene: TRBJ2-5; d_gene: TRBD2; abundance: .; CDR3aa: CASSENLSGSAVRETQYF; CDR3nt: TGTGCCAGCAGTGAAAATCTTAGCGGGAGCGCCGTGCGGGAGACCCAGTACTTC
v_gene: TRBV27; j_gene: TRBJ1-2; d_gene: .; abundance: few; CDR3aa: CASSSGSSGYTF; CDR3nt: TGTGCCAGCAGTTCGGGAAGCTCGGGCTACACCTTC
v_gene: TRBV11-2; j_gene: TRBJ2-1; d_gene: .; abundance: .; CDR3aa: CASSLLGGEQFF; CDR3nt: TGTGCCAGCAGCCTGCTAGGTGGTGAGCAGTTCTTC
v_gene: TRBV18; j_gene: TRBJ1-5; d_gene: TRBD1; abundance: .; CDR3aa: CASSPDRAQPQHF; CDR3nt: TGTGCCAGCTCACCCGACAGGGCTCAGCCCCAGCATTTT
v_gene: TRBV6-5; j_gene: TRBJ2-3; d_gene: TRBD2; abundance: .; CDR3aa: CASRTLAGEEDTQYF; CDR3nt: TGTGCCAGCAGAACACTAGCGGGAGAGGAAGATACGCAGTATTTT
v_gene: TRBV7-9; j_gene: TRBJ2-3; d_gene: .; abundance: .; CDR3aa: CASSQAGTDTQYF; CDR3nt: TGTGCCAGCAGTCAAGCTGGCACAGATACGCAGTATTTT
v_gene: TRBV2; j_gene: TRBJ2-6; d_gene: TRBD1; abundance: .; CDR3aa: CASSLSGQNSGANVLTF; CDR3nt: TGTGCCAGCAGTCTATCGGGACAGAACTCTGGGGCCAACGTCCTGACTTTC
v_gene: TRBV5-1; j_gene: TRBJ2-7; d_gene: TRBD1; abundance: .; CDR3aa: CASSWTGAGYEQYF; CDR3nt: TGCGCCAGCAGCTGGACAGGGGCCGGCTACGAGCAGTACTTC
v_gene: TRBV28; j_gene: TRBJ1-4; d_gene: TRBD1; abundance: once; CDR3aa: CASSLGTGLLGVEKLFF; CDR3nt: TGTGCCAGCAGTTTGGGGACAGGGCTTTTAGGTGTTGAAAAACTGTTTTTT
v_gene: TRBV2; j_gene: TRBJ2-1; d_gene: TRBD2; abundance: .; CDR3aa: CASSPLAGLYNEQFF; CDR3nt: TGTGCCAGCAGTCCCCTAGCGGGTTTATACAATGAGCAGTTCTTC
v_gene: TRBV28; j_gene: TRBJ1-5; d_gene: TRBD1; abundance: .; CDR3aa: CASSPGTGGSVSNQPQHF; CDR3nt: TGTGCCAGCAGTCCCGGGACAGGGGGTTCGGTTAGCAATCAGCCCCAGCATTTT
v_gene: TRBV4-1; j_gene: TRBJ2-6; d_gene: TRBD1; abundance: .; CDR3aa: CASSPLTGAGANVLTF; CDR3nt: TGCGCCAGCAGCCCGCTAACAGGGGCTGGGGCCAACGTCCTGACTTTC
v_gene: TRBV4-3; j_gene: TRBJ2-1; d_gene: .; abundance: .; CDR3aa: CASSPSGSGGGSYNEQFF; CDR3nt: TGCGCCAGCAGCCCCAGTGGGTCTGGCGGAGGCTCCTACAATGAGCAGTTCTTC
v_gene: TRBV19; j_gene: TRBJ2-7; d_gene: .; abundance: once; CDR3aa: CATGVGAGYEQYF; CDR3nt: TGTGCCACTGGGGTAGGAGCAGGGTACGAGCAGTACTTC
v_gene: TRBV28; j_gene: TRBJ2-6; d_gene: .; abundance: .; CDR3aa: CASSRTGSPGGANVLTF; CDR3nt: TGTGCCAGCAGTAGAACAGGGAGTCCAGGTGGGGCCAACGTCCTGACTTTC
v_gene: TRBV28; j_gene: TRBJ1-1; d_gene: TRBD1; abundance: .; CDR3aa: CASRPHYQGGAFF; CDR3nt: TGTGCCAGCAGGCCTCACTACCAGGGGGGTGCTTTCTTT
v_gene: TRBV27; j_gene: TRBJ2-1; d_gene: TRBD2; abundance: .; CDR3aa: CASSLAGDHNEQFF; CDR3nt: TGTGCCAGCAGTTTAGCGGGAGATCACAATGAGCAGTTCTTC
v_gene: TRBV15; j_gene: TRBJ2-3; d_gene: .; abundance: .; CDR3aa: CATSRPRDTDTQYF; CDR3nt: TGTGCCACCAGCAGGCCCCGGGACACAGATACGCAGTATTTT
v_gene: TRBV13; j_gene: TRBJ2-5; d_gene: TRBD1; abundance: .; CDR3aa: CASSHQGAGETQYF; CDR3nt: TGTGCCAGCAGCCATCAGGGGGCTGGGGAGACCCAGTACTTC
v_gene: TRBV7-9; j_gene: TRBJ1-1; d_gene: TRBD1; abundance: .; CDR3aa: CASSLTGLGTEAFF; CDR3nt: TGTGCCAGCAGCCTGACAGGGCTGGGCACTGAAGCTTTCTTT
v_gene: TRBV5-1; j_gene: TRBJ2-2; d_gene: .; abundance: once; CDR3aa: CASSPRTGDTGELFF; CDR3nt: TGCGCCAGCAGCCCGAGGACGGGGGACACCGGGGAGCTGTTTTTT
v_gene: TRBV18; j_gene: TRBJ2-7; d_gene: TRBD2; abundance: .; CDR3aa: CASSSGTSGYEQYF; CDR3nt: TGTGCCAGCTCATCCGGGACTAGCGGATACGAGCAGTACTTC
v_gene: TRBV27; j_gene: TRBJ1-4; d_gene: .; abundance: .; CDR3aa: CASSSPTGFGEKLFF; CDR3nt: TGTGCCAGCAGTTCGCCGACGGGGTTTGGAGAAAAACTGTTTTTT
v_gene: TRBV9; j_gene: TRBJ2-3; d_gene: .; abundance: .; CDR3aa: CASSPGGVRSDTQYF; CDR3nt: TGTGCCAGCAGCCCCGGCGGGGTGAGGTCAGATACGCAGTATTTT
v_gene: TRBV7-2; j_gene: TRBJ2-5; d_gene: .; abundance: few; CDR3aa: CASSLDLGGTGPSGTQYF; CDR3nt: TGTGCCAGCAGCTTAGATTTGGGGGGGACAGGCCCTTCGGGGACCCAGTACTTC
v_gene: TRBV6-6; j_gene: TRBJ1-5; d_gene: .; abundance: .; CDR3aa: CASSRDGSRDQPQHF; CDR3nt: TGTGCCAGCAGTCGTGACGGCAGTCGGGATCAGCCCCAGCATTTT
v_gene: TRBV6-5; j_gene: TRBJ2-1; d_gene: .; abundance: .; CDR3aa: CASSRLENEQFF; CDR3nt: TGTGCCAGCAGTCGACTCGAAAATGAGCAGTTCTTC
v_gene: TRBV9; j_gene: TRBJ1-3; d_gene: .; abundance: .; CDR3aa: CASSPVGVSGNTIYF; CDR3nt: TGTGCCAGCAGCCCCGTAGGGGTATCTGGAAACACCATATATTTT
v_gene: TRBV7-2; j_gene: TRBJ1-1; d_gene: TRBD1; abundance: once; CDR3aa: CASSTGQGEKAFF; CDR3nt: TGTGCCAGCAGCACCGGACAGGGGGAGAAGGCTTTCTTT
v_gene: TRBV19; j_gene: TRBJ2-7; d_gene: .; abundance: once; CDR3aa: CASSTLGAAYEQYF; CDR3nt: TGTGCCAGTAGTACCCTTGGGGCAGCCTACGAGCAGTACTTC
v_gene: TRBV7-9; j_gene: TRBJ2-3; d_gene: .; abundance: .; CDR3aa: CASSTVRADTQYF; CDR3nt: TGTGCCAGCAGCACTGTGCGAGCAGATACGCAGTATTTT
v_gene: TRBV5-8; j_gene: TRBJ1-2; d_gene: TRBD1; abundance: once; CDR3aa: CASSLGDSNYGYTF; CDR3nt: TGTGCCAGCAGCTTGGGGGACAGTAACTATGGCTACACCTTC
v_gene: TRBV5-8; j_gene: TRBJ1-1; d_gene: .; abundance: .; CDR3aa: CASSFDALEAFF; CDR3nt: TGTGCCAGCAGCTTCGACGCTCTAGAGGCCTTCTTT
v_gene: TRBV27; j_gene: TRBJ2-7; d_gene: TRBD2; abundance: .; CDR3aa: CASSPRTSGRVGYEQYF; CDR3nt: TGTGCCAGCAGTCCTCGGACTAGCGGGAGAGTGGGCTACGAGCAGTACTTC
v_gene: TRBV30; j_gene: TRBJ1-5; d_gene: TRBD1; abundance: .; CDR3aa: CAWTAGTGGNQPQHF; CDR3nt: TGTGCCTGGACGGCCGGGACAGGGGGCAATCAGCCCCAGCATTTT